One TCR beta chain is described in this entry. These data are taken from a study of blood T cell repertoires in COVID-19. For the study at large: Italy, Spain and the United States were the sources of the convalescent and acute COVID-19 samples. The cDNA or gDNA used as material had been derived from T cells, B-cell-depleted T cells, or PBMCs.

The CDR3 loop spans 13 amino acids. Germline values: CDR1 SGHDN, CDR2 FVKESK. Trimming pared 4 bases from V and 3 bases from J, leaving 10 bases between. In the original analysis: Amplification with reference gene primers provided the estimates of nucleated cell counts. Libraries were prepared by immunoSEQ multiplex PCR; TCRdb keeps only in-frame clonotypes and omits some of them. That table supplies the V and J calls and clone size; D and trimming were determined from the DNA. The data hold roughly 150,000 clones, with approximately 91% observed a single time. The TCR comes from a man aged 18 to 29 with acute or convalescent COVID-19. Sequencing was carried out using peripheral blood. V gene TRBV14 combines with J gene TRBJ2-7, with D possibly matching TRBD2 (6 bases). CDR3 bases: TGTGCCAGCAGCCGGAGGCGGGGCTACGAGCAGTACTTC. It yields the protein CASSRRRGYEQYF.